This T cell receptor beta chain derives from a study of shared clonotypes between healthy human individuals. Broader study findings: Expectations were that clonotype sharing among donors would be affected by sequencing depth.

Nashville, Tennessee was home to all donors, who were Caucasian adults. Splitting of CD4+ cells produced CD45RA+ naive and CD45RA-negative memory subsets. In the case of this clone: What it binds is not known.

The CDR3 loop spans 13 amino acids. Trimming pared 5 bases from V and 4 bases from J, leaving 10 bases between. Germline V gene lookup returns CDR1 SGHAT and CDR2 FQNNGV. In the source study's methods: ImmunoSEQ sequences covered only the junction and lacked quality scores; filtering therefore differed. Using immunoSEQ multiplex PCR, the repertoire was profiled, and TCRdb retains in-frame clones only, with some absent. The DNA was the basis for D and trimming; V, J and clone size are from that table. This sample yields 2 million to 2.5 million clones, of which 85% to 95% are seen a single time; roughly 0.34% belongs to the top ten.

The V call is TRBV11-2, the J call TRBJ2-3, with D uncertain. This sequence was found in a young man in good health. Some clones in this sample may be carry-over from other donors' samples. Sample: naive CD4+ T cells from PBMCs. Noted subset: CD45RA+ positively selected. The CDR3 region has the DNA TGTGCCAGCAGCGACCGGCAGGCAGATACGCAGTATTTT. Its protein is CASSDRQADTQYF.